Listed below are T cell receptor beta chains from one sample, sequenced in a study of blood T cell repertoires in COVID-19. Generated by immunoSEQ multiplex PCR, the TCRdb table keeps only in-frame clones and is missing some. The sample yields roughly 100,000 clones, around four fifths seen once. Sequencing was carried out using peripheral blood. The source is a man in his 60s with acute or convalescent COVID-19. Both conserved end residues are part of each CDR3. A D gene is named only where the DNA matches it firmly. A row's size may be missing; if present it is once, few, many or a size class.

V	J	D	size	DNA	CDR3
TRBV12-5	TRBJ1-1	NA	NA	TGTGCTAGTGACCTAACAGAGAACACTGAAGCTTTCTTT	CASDLTENTEAFF
TRBV2	TRBJ1-5	NA	NA	TGTGCCAGCAGACAGGATGCGAATCAGCCCCAGCATTTT	CASRQDANQPQHF
TRBV20-1	TRBJ2-1	NA	NA	TGCAGTGCTAGTGGGAGCTCCTACAATGAGCAGTTCTTC	CSASGSSYNEQFF
TRBV7-9	TRBJ1-2	TRBD1	NA	TGTGCCAGCAGCTTAGGCCGGACAGGGGTCGGGTACACCTTC	CASSLGRTGVGYTF
TRBV4-2	TRBJ1-6	NA	NA	TGTGCCAGCAGCCAAGACTCTAGCCGGGCTAATTCACCCCTCCACTTT	CASSQDSSRANSPLHF
TRBV7-2	TRBJ1-5	TRBD1	NA	TGTGCCAGCAGCCCCCAGGGGGCAGCAAATCAGCCCCAGCATTTT	CASSPQGAANQPQHF
TRBV6-5	TRBJ1-5	TRBD1	NA	TGTGCCAGCAGAGAGGGACAGGGGAGCAATCAGCCCCAGCATTTT	CASREGQGSNQPQHF
TRBV19	TRBJ2-6	TRBD1	NA	TGTGCCAGTAGTCCCGGGGGACAGGGACTGACTGGGGCCAACGTCCTGACTTTC	CASSPGGQGLTGANVLTF
TRBV6-1	TRBJ1-2	TRBD1	NA	TGTGCCAGCAGTGAAGTCCAGGGGGCATATATTGGCTACACCTTC	CASSEVQGAYIGYTF
TRBV3-1/TRBV3-2	TRBJ2-1	TRBD2	NA	TGTGCCAGCAGCCCCTTAGCGGGGGCGCTCAATAATGAGCAGTTCTTC	CASSPLAGALNNEQFF
TRBV7-9	TRBJ2-7	TRBD1	NA	TGTGCCAGCAGCTTCGGACAGGGACCCTACGAGCAGTACTTC	CASSFGQGPYEQYF
TRBV13	TRBJ2-2	TRBD2	NA	TGTGCCAGCAGCTTAGCACTGGCTAGCGGGACCGGGGAGCTGTTTTTT	CASSLALASGTGELFF
TRBV11-3	TRBJ2-1	TRBD2	once	TGTGCCAGCAGCTTAGGGGCTAGCGGGGCCAATGAGCAGTTCTTC	CASSLGASGANEQFF
TRBV6-1	TRBJ2-5	TRBD2	NA	TGTGCCAGCAGTGATCTAGCGGGGGGCCAAGAGACCCAGTACTTC	CASSDLAGGQETQYF
TRBV11-3	TRBJ1-1	NA	NA	TGTGCCAGCAGCTTTTTAGGGGTTGGCACTGAAGCTTTCTTT	CASSFLGVGTEAFF
TRBV12-3/TRBV12-4	TRBJ2-5	NA	NA	TGTGCCAGCAGGAGGGGGGGCGGAGAGACCCAGTACTTC	CASRRGGGETQYF
TRBV5-4	TRBJ2-1	TRBD2	NA	TGTGCCAGCAGCCCGGCAGGGCTAGCGGGCTACAATGAGCAGTTCTTC	CASSPAGLAGYNEQFF
TRBV7-3	TRBJ2-1	TRBD2	NA	TGTGCCAGCAGCTTAAGGCCGGGAGGGGCGATCGACTACAATGAGCAGTTCTTC	CASSLRPGGAIDYNEQFF